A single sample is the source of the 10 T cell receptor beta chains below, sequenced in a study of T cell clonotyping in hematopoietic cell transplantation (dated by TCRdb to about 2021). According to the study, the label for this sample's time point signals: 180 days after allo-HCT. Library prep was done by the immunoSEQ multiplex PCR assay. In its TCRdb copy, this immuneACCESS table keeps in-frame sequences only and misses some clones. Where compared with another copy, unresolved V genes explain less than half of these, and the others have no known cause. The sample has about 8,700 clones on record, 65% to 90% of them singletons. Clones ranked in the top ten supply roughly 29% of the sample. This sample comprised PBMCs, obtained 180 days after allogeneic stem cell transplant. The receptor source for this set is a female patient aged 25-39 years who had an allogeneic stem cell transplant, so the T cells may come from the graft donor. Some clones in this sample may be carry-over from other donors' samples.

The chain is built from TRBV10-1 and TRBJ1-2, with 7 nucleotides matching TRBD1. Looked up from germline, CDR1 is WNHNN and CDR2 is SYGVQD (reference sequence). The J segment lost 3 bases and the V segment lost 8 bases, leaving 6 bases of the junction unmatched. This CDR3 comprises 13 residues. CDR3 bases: TGCGCCAGCTCGGACAGGAGAGACTATGGCTACACCTTC. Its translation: CASSDRRDYGYTF.

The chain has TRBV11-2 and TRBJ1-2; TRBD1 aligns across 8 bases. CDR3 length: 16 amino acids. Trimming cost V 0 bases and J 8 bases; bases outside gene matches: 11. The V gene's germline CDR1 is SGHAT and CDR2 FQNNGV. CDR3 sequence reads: CASSLDDRGRMGGYTF. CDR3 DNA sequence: TGTGCCAGCAGCTTAGACGACAGGGGTCGGATGGGGGGCTACACCTTC.

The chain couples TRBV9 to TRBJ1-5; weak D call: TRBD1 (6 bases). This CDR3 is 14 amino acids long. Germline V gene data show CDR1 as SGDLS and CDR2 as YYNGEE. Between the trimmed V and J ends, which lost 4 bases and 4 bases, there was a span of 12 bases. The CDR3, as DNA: TGTGCCAGCAGCCAACAGGGAAGTAATCAGCCCCAGCATTTT. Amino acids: CASSQQGSNQPQHF.

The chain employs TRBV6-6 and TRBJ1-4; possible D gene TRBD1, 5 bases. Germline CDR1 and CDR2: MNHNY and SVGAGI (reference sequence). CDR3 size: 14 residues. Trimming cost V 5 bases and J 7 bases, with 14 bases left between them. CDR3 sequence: CASSPTDGLEKLFF. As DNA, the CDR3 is TGTGCCAGCAGTCCGACAGATGGTCTTGAAAAACTGTTTTTT.

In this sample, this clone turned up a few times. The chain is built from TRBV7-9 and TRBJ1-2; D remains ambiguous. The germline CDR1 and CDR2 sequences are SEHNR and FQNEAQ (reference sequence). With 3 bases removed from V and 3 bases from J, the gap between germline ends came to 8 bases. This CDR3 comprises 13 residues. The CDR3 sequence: CASSFAAYYGYTF. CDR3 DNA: TGTGCCAGCAGCTTCGCAGCTTACTATGGCTACACCTTC.

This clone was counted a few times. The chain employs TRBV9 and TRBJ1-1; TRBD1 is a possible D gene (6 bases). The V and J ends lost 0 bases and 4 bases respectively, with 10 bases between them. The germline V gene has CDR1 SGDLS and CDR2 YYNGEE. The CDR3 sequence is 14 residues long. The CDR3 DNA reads TGTGCCAGCAGCGTAGGTGTAGGGGGCACTGAAGCTTTCTTT. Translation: CASSVGVGGTEAFF.

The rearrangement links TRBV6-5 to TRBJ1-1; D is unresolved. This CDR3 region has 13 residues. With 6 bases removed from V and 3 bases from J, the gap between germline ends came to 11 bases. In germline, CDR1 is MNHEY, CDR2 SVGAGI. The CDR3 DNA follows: TGTGCCAGCAGCTCTTGGACGGACACTGAAGCTTTCTTT. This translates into CASSSWTDTEAFF.

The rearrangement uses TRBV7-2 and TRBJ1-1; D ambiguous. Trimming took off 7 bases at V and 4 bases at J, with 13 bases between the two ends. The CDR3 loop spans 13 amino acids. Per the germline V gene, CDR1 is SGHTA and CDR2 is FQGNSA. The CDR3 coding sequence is TGTGCCAGCACCGATCAGCGTTTCACTGAAGCTTTCTTT. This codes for CASTDQRFTEAFF. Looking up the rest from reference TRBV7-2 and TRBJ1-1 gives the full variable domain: GAGVSQSPSNKVTEKGKDVELRCDPISGHTALYWYRQSLGQGLEFLIYFQGNSAPDKSGLPSDRFSAERTGGSVSTLTIQRTQQEDSAVYLCASTDQRFTEAFFGQGTRLTVV.

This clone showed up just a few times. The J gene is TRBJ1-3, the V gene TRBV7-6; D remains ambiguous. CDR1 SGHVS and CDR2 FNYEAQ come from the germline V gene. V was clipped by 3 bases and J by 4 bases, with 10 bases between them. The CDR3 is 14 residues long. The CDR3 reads CASSLTFLGNTIYF. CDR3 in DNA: TGTGCCAGCAGCTTGACCTTTTTAGGAAACACCATATATTTT.

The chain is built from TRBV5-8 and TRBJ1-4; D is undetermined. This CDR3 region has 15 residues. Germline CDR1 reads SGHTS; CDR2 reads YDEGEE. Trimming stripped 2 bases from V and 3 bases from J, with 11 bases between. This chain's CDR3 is CASSLGRRANEKLFF. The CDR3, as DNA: TGTGCCAGCAGCTTAGGGAGGAGGGCTAATGAAAAACTGTTTTTT.